This TCR beta chain was retrieved from a study of blood T cell repertoires in COVID-19. Original analysis: Using reference gene primer amplification, nucleated cell counts were estimated. Libraries were prepared by immunoSEQ multiplex PCR; TCRdb keeps only in-frame clonotypes and omits some of them. That table supplies the V and J calls and clone size; D and trimming were determined from the DNA. The sample lists approximately 140,000 clones; 80% to 90% were seen once. This clone was recorded at least ten times. The junction had 5 bases not matched to a gene; V was cut back by 6 bases and J by 2 bases. The CDR3 is made up of 14 amino acids. Germline V lookup: CDR1 MNHEY, CDR2 SVGAGI.

The sequence was collected from a woman aged 45-65 years with acute COVID-19. The material sequenced was PBMCs or T cells enriched from blood (not recorded which). J is TRBJ1-1 and V is TRBV6-5; 8 bases line up with TRBD1. The chain's CDR3 is CASRVTGANTEAFF. CDR3 in DNA: TGTGCCAGCAGGGTGACAGGGGCAAACACTGAAGCTTTCTTT.